Sequencing of this T cell receptor (beta chain) was carried out in a study of blood T cell repertoires in COVID-19. Generated by immunoSEQ multiplex PCR, the TCRdb table keeps only in-frame clones and is missing some. In the table there are about 150,000 clones, over 75% of which are singletons. V dropped 3 bases and J dropped 5 bases, with 13 bases sitting between them. The germline gives CDR1 SEHNR, CDR2 FQNEAQ (reference sequence). CDR3 length: 14 residues. The sequenced material came from peripheral blood. The chain uses TRBV7-9 and TRBJ1-1; TRBD1 is a possible D gene (5 bases). This TCR came from a human donor in a cohort sampled during active COVID-19. The CDR3 nucleotides are TGTGCCAGCAGCTTCGGGACGGGGGAAACTGAAGCTTTCTTT. Its protein product is CASSFGTGETEAFF.